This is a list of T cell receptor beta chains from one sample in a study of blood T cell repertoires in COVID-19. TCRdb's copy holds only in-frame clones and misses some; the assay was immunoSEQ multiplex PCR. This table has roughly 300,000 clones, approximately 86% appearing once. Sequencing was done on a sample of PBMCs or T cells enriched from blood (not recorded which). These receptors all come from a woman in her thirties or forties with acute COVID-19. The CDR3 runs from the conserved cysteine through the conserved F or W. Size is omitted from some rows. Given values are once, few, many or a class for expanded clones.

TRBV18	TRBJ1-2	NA	CASSPAANLFPNGYTF
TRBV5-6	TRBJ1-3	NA	CASSSRNLGGNTIYF
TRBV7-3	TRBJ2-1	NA	CASSIGQNNEQFF
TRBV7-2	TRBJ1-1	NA	CASSLLGANTEAFF
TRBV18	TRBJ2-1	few	CASSPGIIAGGNEQFF
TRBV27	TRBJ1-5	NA	CASSRGVDSNQPQHF
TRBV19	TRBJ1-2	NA	CASSVSGTGGVGGYTF
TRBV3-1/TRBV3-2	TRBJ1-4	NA	CASSQGSTATNEKLFF
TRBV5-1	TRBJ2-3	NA	CASSPNRGTGGADTQYF
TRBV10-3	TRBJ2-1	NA	CAIQRGQGLVDEQFF
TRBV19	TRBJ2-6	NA	CASSRMGGTGYSGANVLTF
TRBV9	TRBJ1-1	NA	CASSVVGGATEAFF
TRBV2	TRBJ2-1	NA	CASTPSDSGGQFF
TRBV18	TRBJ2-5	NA	CASSPLSGRGETQYF
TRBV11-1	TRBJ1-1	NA	CASSSYIEGQKEAFF
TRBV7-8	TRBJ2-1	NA	CASSRGAGVYNEQFF
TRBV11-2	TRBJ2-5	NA	CASSLGGKETQYF
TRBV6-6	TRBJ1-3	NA	CASSLGTALRSGNTIYF
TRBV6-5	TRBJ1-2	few	CASSYENTGYGYTF
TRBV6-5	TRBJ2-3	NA	CASPEDTQYF
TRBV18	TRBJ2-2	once	CASSPRGRDTGELFF
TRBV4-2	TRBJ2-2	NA	CASSPSRGDTGELFF
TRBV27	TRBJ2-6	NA	CASRGTGKKAGANVLTF
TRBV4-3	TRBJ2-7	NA	CASSQEGRDSYEQYF
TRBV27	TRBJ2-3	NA	CASSRLSTGTDTQYF
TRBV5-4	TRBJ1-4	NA	CASSRGQTNEKLFF
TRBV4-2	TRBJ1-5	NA	CASSQDWQYSNQPQHF
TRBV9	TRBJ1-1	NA	CASSNQTGTGLPNTEAFF
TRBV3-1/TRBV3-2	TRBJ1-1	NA	CASSQEGAGATEAFF
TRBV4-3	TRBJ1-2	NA	CASSLDVRQGTYGYTF
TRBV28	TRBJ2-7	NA	CASRLTGREQYF
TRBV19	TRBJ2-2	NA	CASSLSGELFF
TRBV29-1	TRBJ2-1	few	CSAVDREPYNEQFF
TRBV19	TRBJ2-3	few	CASRRSLGAGGRDTQYF
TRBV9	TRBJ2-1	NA	CASTAIGQGGNNEQFF
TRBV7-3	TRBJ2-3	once	CASSQPGQGIPDTQYF
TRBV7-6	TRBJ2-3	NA	CASSLAGRDSLWADTQYF
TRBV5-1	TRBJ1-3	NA	CASSPGDGNTIYF
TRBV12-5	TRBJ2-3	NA	CASGSPGPSSDTQYF
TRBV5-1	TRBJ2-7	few	CASSLLGAEQYF
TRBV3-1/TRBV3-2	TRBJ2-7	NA	CASSRPGTGGRYEQYF
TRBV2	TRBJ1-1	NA	CASRWDRGMNTEAFF
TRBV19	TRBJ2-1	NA	CATHHLSDRTYSNEQFF
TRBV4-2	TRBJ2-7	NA	CASSRDTGTSVYEQYF
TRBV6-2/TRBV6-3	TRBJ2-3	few	CASSRLTSGRAAGTDTQYF
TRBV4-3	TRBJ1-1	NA	CASSQEPRANTEAFF
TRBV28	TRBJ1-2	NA	CASSFSTGRGYTF
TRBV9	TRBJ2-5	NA	CASSVGGSGFQETQYF
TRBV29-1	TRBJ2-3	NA	CSHPTRGTTSTDTQYF
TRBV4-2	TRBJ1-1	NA	CASPGGGSTFF
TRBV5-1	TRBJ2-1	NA	CASSSTGDEQFF
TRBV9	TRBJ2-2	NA	CASNRQGDTGELFF